These 5 T cell receptor beta chains came from one sample sequenced in a study of identical twins. MiXCR, run by TCRdb on the 5' RACE reads, gives a single entry per CDR3 protein. The sample yields 520,000 or so distinct CDR3 sequences, approximately 22% seen once. These sequences were also reported in another study, on T cells expressing NK-cell markers.

Sequencing was done on a sample of CD4+ T cells sorted from blood. Source of these receptors: a woman aged 18-29 years in good health.

In this sample, this clonotype turned up once. The rearrangement uses TRBV12-3 or TRBV12-4 and TRBJ2-3, with TRBD2 identical over 11 bases. V lost 3 bases and J lost 5; bases outside the gene matches: 7. The CDR3 spans 16 residues. CDR3 residues: CASSFNSGGGKDTQYF. The CDR3 DNA sequence: TGTGCCAGCAGTTTTAATAGCGGGGGGGGTAAAGATACGCAGTATTTT.

This clonotype was seen more than once but under ten times. This chain connects TRBV5-8 to TRBJ1-4; D is undetermined. Germline assignment: CDR1 SGHTS and CDR2 YDEGEE. This CDR3 has 13 residues. With 2 bases removed from V and 5 bases from J, the gap between germline ends came to 7 bases. CDR3: CASSFVRNEKLFF. The DNA of the CDR3 is TGTGCCAGCAGCTTCGTCAGGAATGAAAAACTGTTTTTT.

The chain combines TRBV30 with TRBJ2-1; 10 positions agree with TRBD2. Germline lookup yields CDR1 GTSNPN and CDR2 SVGIG (reference sequence). The CDR3 covers 15 residues. Trimming cost V 6 bases and J 2 bases; bases outside gene matches: 7. The CDR3 loop reads CACAGLAGAYNEQFF. The CDR3 bases are TGTGCCTGTGCTGGGCTAGCGGGGGCCTACAATGAGCAGTTCTTC.

J is TRBJ2-1 and V is TRBV27, with D perhaps matching TRBD2 (6 bases). Germline assignment: CDR1 MNHEY and CDR2 SMNVEV (reference sequence). This CDR3 comprises 14 residues. The V and J ends lost 5 bases and 8 bases respectively, with 16 bases between them. The CDR3 sequence: CASSRTPTSHEQFF. In DNA, the CDR3 is TGTGCCAGCAGTCGCACTCCGACTAGTCATGAGCAGTTCTTC.

This sequence joins TRBV27 and TRBJ2-7, with 10 bases identical to TRBD2. CDR1 and CDR2 (germline): MNHEY, SMNVEV (reference sequence). The CDR3 is made up of 16 amino acids. V lost 0 bases, J lost 2 bases, and 4 bases stayed unmatched. CDR3 bases: TGTGCCAGCAGTTTATCCCCTAGCGGGAGTACCTACGAGCAGTACTTC. Its translation is CASSLSPSGSTYEQYF.